This is a list of T cell receptor beta chains from one sample in a study of blood T cell repertoires in COVID-19. Profiled with immunoSEQ multiplex PCR; TCRdb holds only in-frame clones, not every one. Of about 200,000 clones in the sample, approximately 87% are singletons; the top ten hold 0.75% to 0.9%. Sequencing used peripheral blood. The receptors were gathered from a woman in her seventies with acute or convalescent COVID-19. Each CDR3 is given with its conserved first and last residue. Each record gives: J gene, D gene, V gene, clone size, CDR3 DNA, CDR3 protein. D genes are given only for firm matches. Clone size is not always given. Where it is, it says once, few, many or a class for expanded clones.

>TRBJ2-7|TRBD1|TRBV6-6|.
TGTGCCAGCAGTTACTTACCGGGACAGGGAGGGAACGAGCAGTACTTC
CASSYLPGQGGNEQYF
>TRBJ1-2|.|TRBV5-4|.
TGTGCCAGCAGCTTGGTAGGGGTCCATGGCTACACCTTC
CASSLVGVHGYTF
>TRBJ1-1|.|TRBV28|once
TGTGCCAGCAGCCTAGGAGGGCAGGGTGGCACTGAAGCTTTCTTT
CASSLGGQGGTEAFF
>TRBJ2-1|TRBD2|TRBV5-1|.
TGCGCCAGCAGCTTAACGGGACTAGCGGACCGCTACAATGAGCAGTTCTTC
CASSLTGLADRYNEQFF
>TRBJ1-2|.|TRBV18|.
TGTGCCAGCTCACCCACCGGGGAATTTGGCTACACCTTC
CASSPTGEFGYTF
>TRBJ2-7|.|TRBV27|.
TGTGCCAGCAGGCGCGAGTACGAGCAGTACTTC
CASRREYEQYF
>TRBJ1-1|TRBD1|TRBV5-4|.
TGTGCCAGCAGTCAACAGGGGGCGTTGGGCACTGAAGCTTTCTTT
CASSQQGALGTEAFF
>TRBJ2-3|TRBD2|TRBV10-3|.
TGTGCCATCAAGGGCGGGGGGTCTAGCACAGATACGCAGTATTTT
CAIKGGGSSTDTQYF
>TRBJ2-1|TRBD1|TRBV29-1|.
TGCAGCACTCGACAGGGGAATGGTGAGCAGTTCTTC
CSTRQGNGEQFF
>TRBJ2-1|TRBD2|TRBV7-9|.
TGTGCCAGCAGCTTAGGCGGGGGAAATTTTAATGAGCAGTTCTTC
CASSLGGGNFNEQFF
>TRBJ2-2|TRBD2|TRBV18|.
TGTGCCAGCTCACCACGGCTAGCGGGGGTCACCGGGGAGCTGTTTTTT
CASSPRLAGVTGELFF
>TRBJ1-3|.|TRBV5-4|once
TGTGCCAGCAGCCCAAGGGGCTCTGGAAACACCATATATTTT
CASSPRGSGNTIYF
>TRBJ1-5|TRBD1|TRBV18|.
TGTGCCAGCTCAGCGACAGGGGGCAGGGAGCCCCAGCATTTT
CASSATGGREPQHF
>TRBJ2-7|TRBD2|TRBV6-5|.
TGTGCCAGCAGTTACCCCTCGGGGGGGCTGGCCTACGAGCAGTACTTC
CASSYPSGGLAYEQYF
>TRBJ1-3|TRBD1|TRBV6-6|.
TGTGCCAGCAGTCAGACAGGGCAGGCATATTTT
CASSQTGQAYF
>TRBJ2-7|TRBD1|TRBV7-9|.
TGTGCCAGCAGTCTCGACAGGGGGGCCTTACTGGACGAGCAGTACTTC
CASSLDRGALLDEQYF
>TRBJ1-5|.|TRBV28|.
TGTGCCACCTCGATTCCAGGAGGTCCCTCGCATTTT
CATSIPGGPSHF
>TRBJ2-7|.|TRBV2|.
TGTGCCAGCAAGGACAGCCTCAGACGCGAGCAGTACTTC
CASKDSLRREQYF
>TRBJ2-5|.|TRBV18|.
TGTGCCAGCTCATCGGGCTTGGGGCGAGAGACCCAGTACTTC
CASSSGLGRETQYF
>TRBJ2-2|.|TRBV19|.
TGTGCCAGTAGTTCTAAAGACAGGTTCACCGGGGAGCTGTTTTTT
CASSSKDRFTGELFF
>TRBJ1-1|.|TRBV20-1|few
TGCAGTGCTAGTGCAGGGGCAACTGAAGCTTTCTTT
CSASAGATEAFF
>TRBJ1-4|TRBD1|TRBV5-1|once
TGCGCCAGCAGCTTGGCCCTTTCGACAGGGGGTGTGGAAAAACTGTTTTTT
CASSLALSTGGVEKLFF
>TRBJ1-3|.|TRBV5-6|few
TGTGCCAGCAGCTGGAGGGGGGGCTACTCTGGAAACACCATATATTTT
CASSWRGGYSGNTIYF
>TRBJ1-6|TRBD1|TRBV25-1|.
TGTGCCAGCAGTACCCCCGGGACAGGGGCTTCACCCCTCCACTTT
CASSTPGTGASPLHF
>TRBJ1-2|TRBD1|TRBV4-1|once
TGCGCCAGCAGCCAAGGGACAGGCCTCTATGGCTACACCTTC
CASSQGTGLYGYTF
>TRBJ1-5|TRBD1|TRBV2|.
TGTGCCAGCAGCTACGGACAGGGATATCAGCCCCAGCATTTT
CASSYGQGYQPQHF
>TRBJ1-5|.|TRBV18|.
TGTGCCAGCTCACCGGGCTGGGATCAGCCCCAGCATTTT
CASSPGWDQPQHF
>TRBJ2-1|.|TRBV5-1|.
TGCGCCAGCAGCTTTTACAGCGGGACCAGGGGAGGGCAGTTCTTC
CASSFYSGTRGGQFF
>TRBJ2-7|TRBD1|TRBV18|.
TGTGCCAGCTCACCACAAGGGACAGGGAACGAGCAGTACTTC
CASSPQGTGNEQYF
>TRBJ2-1|.|TRBV2|.
TGTGCCAGCAGGCTCTTCCGGGACAACTTCTACAATGAGCAGTTCTTC
CASRLFRDNFYNEQFF
>TRBJ2-3|.|TRBV28|.
TGTGCCAGCAAAACTGGTGGGGCAGCCTCTAGCACAGATACGCAGTATTTT
CASKTGGAASSTDTQYF
>TRBJ1-2|TRBD1|TRBV5-1|once
TGCGCCAGCAGCCCGGGACAGGGGGCGCCGGGCTACACCTTC
CASSPGQGAPGYTF
>TRBJ1-1|.|TRBV2|once
TGTGCCAGCAGTGCGCGGGGCACTGAAGCTTTCTTT
CASSARGTEAFF
>TRBJ1-2|TRBD1|TRBV5-1|.
TGCGCCAGCAGCCCAGGACAGGGGATTTATGGCTACACCTTC
CASSPGQGIYGYTF
>TRBJ2-2|.|TRBV19|.
TGTGCCAGTAGTATACGAGGAGGGGTAGGCGGGGAGCTGTTTTTT
CASSIRGGVGGELFF
>TRBJ1-1|.|TRBV7-9|few
TGTGCCAGCAGCCAACAGACCGAAGCTTTCTTT
CASSQQTEAFF
>TRBJ2-3|TRBD2|TRBV6-5|.
TGTGCCAGCAGTTTACGAGCGGGGGGGCCTAGAGATACGCAGTATTTT
CASSLRAGGPRDTQYF
>TRBJ1-6|TRBD1|TRBV19|.
TGTGCCAGCCGGGACAGATATTCACCCCTCCACTTT
CASRDRYSPLHF
>TRBJ1-1|.|TRBV5-1|.
TGCGCCAGCAGCTTGGTGGCGGGCGCAACAGAAGCTTTCTTT
CASSLVAGATEAFF
>TRBJ1-2|.|TRBV2|.
TGTGCCAGCATCGAAGGGGCGGCTGCTAGCTACACCTTC
CASIEGAAASYTF
>TRBJ1-2|.|TRBV6-5|.
TGTGCCAGCAGTTACGCGCAGGGGTTGGGCTACACCTTC
CASSYAQGLGYTF
>TRBJ2-2|TRBD1|TRBV7-9|.
TGTGCCAGCATCCTTCAGGGGGCCGAGGCCGGGGAGCTGTTTTTT
CASILQGAEAGELFF
>TRBJ2-7|.|TRBV7-9|.
TGTGCCAGCAGCTTAACTAGCTACGAGCAGTACTTC
CASSLTSYEQYF